The T cell receptor beta chain under discussion was sequenced for a study of shared clonotypes between healthy human individuals. The protocol was immunoSEQ multiplex PCR, while the TCRdb copy is restricted to in-frame clones and leaves out a portion. The table shows around 940,000 clones, with approximately 76% occurring only once. Trimming at V came to 10 bases and at J to 5 bases, leaving 5 bases not matched to a gene. The CDR3 contains 13 residues. Germline V gene data show CDR1 as MGHRA and CDR2 as YSYEKL. The sequence came from a man aged 18 to 29 in good health. The sequenced material came from memory CD4+ T cells sorted from blood. The subset: CD45RA-negative fraction. The V gene is TRBV4-1, the J gene TRBJ2-2; 9 bases align to TRBD1. CDR3 sequence: CATRTGETGELFF. The CDR3 bases are TGCGCCACAAGGACAGGGGAGACCGGGGAGCTGTTTTTT.